This T cell receptor beta chain was sequenced in a study of a mutant IDH1 vaccine in newly diagnosed glioma. Study information: Vaccination followed radiotherapy alone by 4-6 weeks, or accompanied temozolomide cycles. Visit V13 took place at week 47, and visit V12 happened at week 35.

TCRdb's table, derived via immunoSEQ multiplex PCR, lists solely in-frame clones and lacks some. The data contain some 62,000 clones, roughly four fifths of them singletons. Worth noting for this clone: Its antigen is unidentified.

Time point of the sample: week 47, end of study. In the vaccine, a single dose held 300 ug of the mutant IDH1 20-mer peptide, along with topical imiquimod. This material consisted of PBMCs, taken from a glioma patient whose treatment included an IDH1 peptide vaccine. This clonotype was obtained from a man under 40 with glioma.

CDR3 DNA sequence: TGCGCCAGCAGCGTATGGACTGGAGTGAACACTGAAGCTTTCTTT. Its translation: CASSVWTGVNTEAFF. The chain carries TRBV5-1 and TRBJ1-1; D is ambiguous. In germline, CDR1 is SGHRS, CDR2 YFSETQ. This CDR3 region has 15 residues. The ends were cut back, 4 bases at V and 0 bases at J, with 13 bases in the middle. Filled out from reference TRBV5-1 and TRBJ1-1, the complete variable domain reads KAGVTQTPRYLIKTRGQQVTLSCSPISGHRSVSWYQQTPGQGLQFLFEYFSETQRNKGNFPGRFSGRQFSNSRSEMNVSTLELGDSALYLCASSVWTGVNTEAFFGQGTRLTVV.